These 21 T cell receptor beta chains were all obtained from the same sample, sequenced in a study of response to subunit inactivated influenza vaccine. TCRdb re-analysed the RT-PCR reads in MiXCR, keeping a single row per CDR3 protein. The sample includes 650,000 to 800,000 distinct CDR3 sequences, over 11% of them seen just once. This sample comprised PBMCs from blood, obtained approximately 15 days before vaccination. These receptors were collected from a man aged 45-60 years who received an inactivated influenza vaccine.

This clonotype occurred a few times. The V gene is TRBV5-5, the J gene TRBJ2-1, with a weak D call TRBD1 (7 bases). The CDR3 is 15 residues long. Germline V lookup: CDR1 SGHKS, CDR2 YYEKEE (reference sequence). V was shortened by 6 bases and J by 6 bases, with 19 bases between the two germline ends. The CDR3 nucleotides are TGTGCCAGCACCAATACCGGGACAGCGGGCAATGAGCAGTTCTTC. This translates into CASTNTGTAGNEQFF.

This clonotype was seen repeatedly, ten times or more. CDR3 bases: TGCGCCAGCAGCCAAGATCTCTACGGGAAGCCCCAGCATTTT. This translates into CASSQDLYGKPQHF. J is TRBJ1-5 and V is TRBV4-3; unclear D gene. CDR1 is LGHNA, CDR2 YSLEER, per germline. V shed 0 bases and J shed 8 bases, with 11 bases lying between them. This CDR3 is 14 amino acids long.

This clonotype was detected only a few times. One end of the junction fails to match germline, which may point to a read error. This chain links TRBV7-9 with TRBJ2-7; no clear D gene. The CDR3 sequence is 12 residues long. Looked up from germline, CDR1 is SEHNR and CDR2 is FQNEAQ (reference sequence). CDR3 in DNA: TGTGCCAGCAGCTTAATCTCCTCCGAGCAGTACTTC. Protein sequence: CASSLISSEQYF.

V and J are TRBV12-3 or TRBV12-4 and TRBJ2-1, with D perhaps TRBD1 (6 bases). The CDR3 runs to 13 residues. The germline V and J ends were trimmed by 3 bases and 7 bases, with 10 bases remaining between them. The CDR3, as DNA: TGTGCCAGCAGTTTGAGGGGGACGAATGAGCAGTTCTTC. Protein sequence: CASSLRGTNEQFF.

This clonotype was observed at least ten times. J is TRBJ2-1 and V is TRBV6-2 or TRBV6-3; TRBD2 agrees at 11 bases. This CDR3 contains 15 residues. The J segment lost 8 bases and the V segment lost 4 bases, leaving 7 bases of the junction unmatched. From germline, CDR1 is MNHEY and CDR2 SVGEGT. The CDR3 loop is CASSFSGRAEDEQFF. In DNA form, the CDR3 reads TGTGCCAGCAGTTTTAGCGGGAGGGCCGAGGATGAGCAGTTCTTC.

This clonotype showed up many times. The chain links TRBV7-8 to TRBJ2-7; no clear D. The CDR3 totals 15 residues. Germline V CDR1 and CDR2: SGHVS, FQNEAQ. V gave up 5 bases and J gave up 0 bases, with 14 bases separating them. CDR3 DNA: TGTGCCAGCAGCGACCTACAGTGGGACTCCTACGAGCAGTACTTC. Translation: CASSDLQWDSYEQYF.

This clonotype showed up many times. The chain couples TRBV12-3 or TRBV12-4 to TRBJ2-7, with TRBD1 matching over 9 bases. CDR3 length: 15 residues. V dropped 2 bases and J dropped 7; count of bases not matched to a gene: 9. The CDR3, as DNA: TGTGCCAGCAGTTTATGGCGACAGGGGGGGATTGAGCAGTACTTC. Amino acid sequence: CASSLWRQGGIEQYF.

This clonotype was recorded a few times. This rearrangement joins TRBV20-1 to TRBJ2-1; 9 bases align to TRBD2. Per germline, CDR1 DFQATT and CDR2 SNEGSKA (reference sequence). The CDR3 sequence is 16 residues long. After removal of 0 bases from V and 2 bases from J, the junction contained 5 bases not matched to a gene. CDR3 DNA sequence: TGCAGTGCTAGAGAATTGGCGGGAGGGACCTACAATGAGCAGTTCTTC. Translation: CSARELAGGTYNEQFF.

This chain's CDR3 is CATEPDRSSYEQYF. CDR3 nucleotides: TGTGCCACCGAACCCGACAGAAGCTCCTACGAGCAGTACTTC. The chain combines TRBV10-3 with TRBJ2-7; D perhaps matches TRBD1 (5 bases). The CDR3 totals 14 residues. Trimming took 10 bases from V and 0 from J, leaving 16 bases between them. The germline V gene has CDR1 ENHRY and CDR2 SYGVKD.

The rearrangement links TRBV11-2 to TRBJ1-3; unclear D gene. Germline lookup yields CDR1 SGHAT and CDR2 FQNNGV. V lost 5 bases and J 5 bases, leaving 28 bases between the germline ends. CDR3 length: 19 residues. DNA for the CDR3: TGTGCCAGCAGCCCACATTCCCGCCCGGACGGATTGGGGAGAAACACCATATATTTT. Protein sequence: CASSPHSRPDGLGRNTIYF.

This chain joins TRBV5-1 and TRBJ2-3; 9 nucleotides line up with TRBD1. Trimming at V came to 0 bases and at J to 4 bases, leaving 6 bases not matched to a gene. The CDR3 totals 16 residues. CDR1 SGHRS and CDR2 YFSETQ come from the germline V gene. The CDR3 reads CASSLVGQGFPDTQYF. The CDR3, as DNA: TGCGCCAGCAGCTTGGTGGGACAGGGTTTCCCAGATACGCAGTATTTT. Drawing the rest from reference TRBV5-1 and TRBJ2-3, the complete variable domain is KAGVTQTPRYLIKTRGQQVTLSCSPISGHRSVSWYQQTPGQGLQFLFEYFSETQRNKGNFPGRFSGRQFSNSRSEMNVSTLELGDSALYLCASSLVGQGFPDTQYFGPGTRLTVL.

This clonotype was recorded a few times. The genes are TRBV3-1 and TRBJ2-1; TRBD1 aligns across 9 bases. V was pared by 3 bases and J by 4 bases, with 4 bases of the junction left unmatched. The CDR3 totals 15 residues. Germline assignment: CDR1 LGHDT and CDR2 YNNKEL (reference sequence). The CDR3 loop is CASSHGTGSYNEQFF. Written as DNA, the CDR3 is TGTGCCAGCAGCCACGGGACAGGGTCTTACAATGAGCAGTTCTTC.

This clonotype was observed a few times. The chain recombines TRBV12-3 or TRBV12-4 with TRBJ1-6, with D possibly being TRBD1 (6 bases). The CDR3 sequence is 15 residues long. V lost 3 bases to trimming and J lost 5 bases, with 11 bases between them. CDR3 nucleotide sequence: TGTGCCAGCAGTTTTGGGGGGGCCCATAATTCACCCCTCCACTTT. It translates to CASSFGGAHNSPLHF.

The genes are TRBV7-8 and TRBJ1-2, with TRBD1 matching 8 bases. Germline V lookup: CDR1 SGHVS, CDR2 FQNEAQ. The junction had 3 bases not matched to a gene; V was cut back by 5 bases and J by 4 bases. CDR3 length: 13 residues. CDR3 in amino acids: CASSHGTGYGYTF. The CDR3 DNA reads TGTGCCAGCAGCCACGGGACAGGCTATGGCTACACCTTC.

This clonotype has a handful of counts. The V and J genes are TRBV7-3 and TRBJ2-2, with a tentative D call TRBD1 (5 bases). The germline V gene has CDR1 SGHTA and CDR2 FQGTGA. This CDR3 contains 16 residues. V gave up 5 bases and J gave up 0 bases, with 13 bases separating them. The CDR3 is CASSQIPGSNTGELFF. For the CDR3, the DNA is TGTGCCAGCAGCCAAATCCCAGGGTCGAACACCGGGGAGCTGTTTTTT. The variable domain in full, with the rest retrieved from reference TRBV7-3 and TRBJ2-2, is GAGVSQTPSNKVTEKGKYVELRCDPISGHTALYWYRQSLGQGPEFLIYFQGTGAADDSGLPNDRFFAVRPEGSVSTLKIQRTERGDSAVYLCASSQIPGSNTGELFFGEGSRLTVL.

In this sample, this clonotype turned up a few times. The CDR3 DNA reads as TGTGCCAGCAGCCAAGTTGCGGGGACGGGGGGCGCGCGGCAGTACTTC. This codes for CASSQVAGTGGARQYF. The chain carries TRBV3-1 and TRBJ2-7; tentatively, D is TRBD2 (7 bases). The CDR3 length is 16 residues. Between the trimmed V and J ends, which lost 1 base and 9 bases, there was a span of 22 bases. CDR1 is LGHDT and CDR2 is YNNKEL in the germline V gene (reference sequence).

V usage is TRBV11-2 and J usage is TRBJ2-7; D ambiguous. CDR3 size: 15 residues. The V end lost 9 bases, the J end lost 2 bases, and 20 bases lay between the germline ends. CDR1 and CDR2 (germline): SGHAT, FQNNGV. In DNA, the CDR3 is TGTGCCAGTCATCCGACGAACCCAGGCCCCTACGAGCAGTACTTC. This encodes CASHPTNPGPYEQYF.

There are a few counts of this clonotype. The chain is built from TRBV12-5 and TRBJ2-2; TRBD1 matches at 9 bases. This CDR3 has 14 residues. Unmatched junction bases numbered 5, after V lost 6 bases and J lost 6 bases. The V gene's germline CDR1 is LGHNT and CDR2 FRNRAP. The CDR3 DNA reads TGTGCTAGTGGACGGACAGGGGCTCCCGGGGAGCTGTTTTTT. Amino acids: CASGRTGAPGELFF.

This clonotype was counted a few times. This sequence joins TRBV24-1 and TRBJ1-2; D ambiguous. The V gene's germline CDR1 is KGHDR and CDR2 SFDVKD. This CDR3 has 14 amino acids. V gave up 4 bases and J gave up 3 bases, with 11 bases separating them. CDR3 sequence reads: CATSDSRRDYGYTF. In DNA, the CDR3 is TGTGCCACCAGTGACAGCAGGAGGGACTATGGCTACACCTTC.

This clonotype was observed a handful of times. The gene calls are TRBV3-1 and TRBJ2-5; TRBD2 aligns across 9 bases. There are 17 residues in the CDR3. After removal of 3 bases from V and 4 bases from J, the junction contained 12 bases not matched to a gene. Per germline, CDR1 LGHDT and CDR2 YNNKEL (reference sequence). CDR3 bases: TGTGCCAGCAGCCAGTTAGGCGGGAGGGGTTTGGGAGAGACCCAGTACTTC. It yields the protein CASSQLGGRGLGETQYF.

V usage is TRBV20-1 and J usage is TRBJ1-1; 8 bases align to TRBD1. Unmatched junction bases numbered 13, after V lost 1 base and J lost 6 bases. Germline CDR1 and CDR2: DFQATT and SNEGSKA (reference sequence). The CDR3 has 16 amino acids. Written as DNA, the CDR3 is TGCAGTGCTAGAGGCCCCGGACAGGGACCGAATTCTGAAGCTTTCTTT. This gives the protein CSARGPGQGPNSEAFF.